The 15 T cell receptor beta chains presented below share a single source sample, sequenced in a study of response to subunit inactivated influenza vaccine. TCRdb reanalysed the RT-PCR reads using MiXCR and keeps one entry per CDR3 protein. Of some 500,000 distinct CDR3 sequences listed, about 25% are singletons. The sample in question was CD4+ T cells sorted from PBMCs, obtained 4 to 6 days after vaccination. The origin of the receptors is a man aged 50-60 years who received an inactivated influenza vaccine.

The chain's CDR3 is CASRNRGAYSPLHF. CDR3 nucleotide sequence: TGTGCCAGCAGAAACAGGGGCGCGTATTCACCCCTCCACTTT. The chain links TRBV25-1 to TRBJ1-6; 7 bases match TRBD1. This CDR3 has 14 amino acids. Germline CDR1 MGHDK, CDR2 SYGVNS. V lost 6 bases and J lost 8; bases outside the gene matches: 7. Filled out from reference TRBV25-1 and TRBJ1-6, the complete variable domain reads EADIYQTPRYLVIGTGKKITLECSQTMGHDKMYWYQQDPGMELHLIHYSYGVNSTEKGDLSSESTVSRIRTEHFPLTLESARPSHTSQYLCASRNRGAYSPLHFGNGTRLTVT.

This clonotype was seen only a few times. This chain joins TRBV25-1 and TRBJ2-3, with unresolved D. Germline-derived CDR1 and CDR2 are MGHDK and SYGVNS. Trimming removed 1 base from V and 3 bases from J, with 5 bases in between. The CDR3 covers 13 residues. CDR3 nucleotides: TGTGCCAGCAGTGAATGGGTGACAGATACGCAGTATTTT. It specifies CASSEWVTDTQYF.

The genes are TRBV5-1 and TRBJ2-1; weak D call: TRBD2 (6 bases). CDR1 is SGHRS and CDR2 is YFSETQ in the germline V gene. The CDR3 is 16 amino acids. V dropped 4 bases and J dropped 3 bases, with 17 bases sitting between them. This chain's CDR3 is CASSIGQRANYNEQFF. CDR3 coding DNA: TGCGCCAGCAGCATCGGGCAGCGGGCCAACTACAATGAGCAGTTCTTC.

This clonotype was seen only a few times. The chain has TRBV29-1 and TRBJ2-3; possibly TRBD1 for D (5 bases). Trimming took 4 bases from V and 1 from J, leaving 9 bases between them. The CDR3 is made up of 13 amino acids. Germline V gene sequence: CDR1 SQVTM, CDR2 ANQGSEA. The CDR3 region is CSVGRGRTDTQYF. The CDR3 bases are TGCAGCGTTGGTAGGGGTCGCACAGATACGCAGTATTTT.

V and J are TRBV27 and TRBJ2-2, with TRBD1 identical over 7 bases. J was trimmed by 4 bases and V by 2 bases; bases with no gene match: 4. The CDR3 consists of 15 residues. Germline V gene lookup returns CDR1 MNHEY and CDR2 SMNVEV (reference sequence). CDR3 nucleotide sequence: TGTGCCAGCAGTTTAGGGTCAGGGGGCACCGGGGAGCTGTTTTTT. Encoded protein: CASSLGSGGTGELFF.

This clonotype was counted ten times or more. The genes are TRBV29-1 and TRBJ1-1, with D perhaps TRBD1 (5 bases). CDR1 SQVTM and CDR2 ANQGSEA come from the germline V gene. The CDR3 spans 13 residues. The V and J ends lost 4 bases and 1 base respectively, with 10 bases between them. In nucleotides, the CDR3 is TGCAGCGTTGTGAGGGGTAGGAACACTGAAGCTTTCTTT. This translates into CSVVRGRNTEAFF.

The gene calls are TRBV12-3 or TRBV12-4 and TRBJ2-2; 10 bases agree with TRBD2. This CDR3 spans 15 amino acids. The ends lost 6 bases at V and 7 bases at J; junction bases unmatched: 8. The CDR3 coding sequence is TGTGCCAGCAGATCCAGCGGGAGGGCTGGCGGGGAGCTGTTTTTT. Protein sequence: CASRSSGRAGGELFF.

This clonotype was counted many times. The gene calls are TRBV7-9 and TRBJ1-5, with D unresolved. This CDR3 is built from 14 residues. V lost 3 bases and J 0 bases, leaving 6 bases between the germline ends. CDR1 is SEHNR, CDR2 FQNEAQ, per germline (reference sequence). The chain's CDR3 is CASSFGVSNQPQHF. In nucleotides, the CDR3 is TGTGCCAGCAGCTTCGGTGTTAGCAATCAGCCCCAGCATTTT.

There are a few counts of this clonotype. The chain links TRBV10-3 to TRBJ1-5; 8 bases map to TRBD1. The CDR3 is 16 amino acids. V gave up 3 bases and J gave up 4 bases; unmatched junction bases: 8. Per the germline V gene, CDR1 is ENHRY and CDR2 is SYGVKD. The CDR3 bases are TGTGCCATCAGTGAAGGGGGACAGGCTCTGAATCAGCCCCAGCATTTT. This codes for CAISEGGQALNQPQHF.

This clonotype was picked up a small number of times. This chain uses TRBV11-2 with TRBJ2-1, with 9 bases identical to TRBD2. Germline-derived CDR1 and CDR2 are SGHAT and FQNNGV. V lost 5 bases, J lost 8 bases, and 10 bases stayed unmatched. The CDR3 loop spans 15 amino acids. The CDR3 here is CASSARASGVYEQFF. The CDR3 DNA is TGTGCCAGCAGCGCCCGGGCTAGCGGGGTCTATGAGCAGTTCTTC.

There are a few counts of this clonotype. This chain links TRBV12-3 or TRBV12-4 with TRBJ2-1; TRBD1 aligns across 9 bases. V shed 5 bases, J shed 5 bases, and the junction held 7 bases outside the gene matches. This CDR3 is built from 15 residues. The CDR3 nucleotides are TGTGCCAGCAGTCCTCGACAGGGGGGGAACAATGAGCAGTTCTTC. This codes for CASSPRQGGNNEQFF.

V is TRBV12-3 or TRBV12-4 and J is TRBJ2-7, with 7 bases fitting TRBD2. The V and J ends lost 6 bases and 5 bases, in that order; junction bases with no gene match: 4. This CDR3 spans 12 amino acids. The CDR3, as DNA: TGTGCCAGCAGGACGCTAGCGGACGAGCAGTACTTC. Protein sequence: CASRTLADEQYF.

V and J are TRBV28 and TRBJ2-1, with D tentatively TRBD2 (5 bases). Germline CDR1 reads MDHEN; CDR2 reads SYDVKM. The CDR3 totals 15 residues. The V end lost 7 bases, the J end lost 7 bases, and 20 bases lay between the germline ends. The CDR3 DNA reads TGTGCCAGCACTCCTCCGGTAGGAGGTAGGAATGAGCAGTTCTTC. Protein sequence: CASTPPVGGRNEQFF.

The chain couples TRBV12-3 or TRBV12-4 to TRBJ2-7, with D tentatively TRBD1 (6 bases). The V and J ends lost 3 bases and 5 bases respectively, with 17 bases between them. This CDR3 contains 15 residues. CDR3 sequence reads: CASSLGTQGTDEQYF. Here the CDR3 DNA reads TGTGCCAGCAGTTTGGGTACCCAGGGGACGGACGAGCAGTACTTC.

This clonotype was seen a handful of times. The CDR3 bases are TGTGCCAGCAGAGAGGGACAGGACAATCAGCCCCAGCATTTT. It encodes CASREGQDNQPQHF. The chain links TRBV6-1 to TRBJ1-5; 8 positions agree with TRBD1. In germline, CDR1 is MNHNS, CDR2 SASEGT. J was trimmed by 3 bases and V by 6 bases; bases with no gene match: 4. The CDR3 is made up of 14 amino acids.